This T cell receptor (beta chain) was documented in a study of T cells in Graves' hyperthyroidism and ophthalmopathy. Study results and limitations: Ophthalmopathy onset followed model prediction by a median about six months. Most clonotypes expanded in thyroid above 0.001 were likewise present in blood.

From RNA transcripts, TCR beta CDR3 regions were amplified. HTBI primers drove first-round RT-PCR of the TCR CDR3. One entry per CDR3 protein, called by TCRdb with MiXCR from the multiplex PCR reads. Of 530,000 or so distinct CDR3 sequences listed, 46% are singletons. CDR1 SGHVS and CDR2 FQNEAQ come from the germline V gene. CDR3 length: 14 amino acids. The junction had 9 bases not matched to a gene; V was cut back by 8 bases and J by 5 bases. No ophthalmopathy progression within 18 months constituted stable Graves' hyperthyroidism. As for this clonotype: Its matching antigen is unknown.

This clonotype originated in a woman aged 18-29 years with Graves' hyperthyroidism. The specimen was peripheral blood or thyroid tissue (not recorded which). The chain recombines TRBV7-8 with TRBJ2-7; TRBD2 matches 10 bases. The CDR3 reads CASGGLARWHEQYF. In DNA form, the CDR3 reads TGTGCCAGCGGGGGACTAGCGCGTTGGCACGAGCAGTACTTC.